This T cell receptor (beta chain) was retrieved from a study of blood T cell repertoires in COVID-19. This clone appeared once. This CDR3 comprises 12 residues. The V gene's germline CDR1 is ENHRY and CDR2 SYGVKD. The V and J ends lost 9 bases and 7 bases respectively, with 13 bases between them. Sequencing used immunoSEQ multiplex PCR; TCRdb keeps in-frame clones, though not all of them. The sample holds about 330,000 clones, 92% seen once. This chain joins TRBV10-3 and TRBJ2-1; D gene uncertain. The source material was PBMCs or T cells enriched from blood (not recorded which). The TCR was taken from a woman younger than 45 who had recovered from COVID-19. CDR3 in DNA: TGTGCCATAAAAAACATGGAGAATGAGCAGTTCTTC. This sequence encodes CAIKNMENEQFF.